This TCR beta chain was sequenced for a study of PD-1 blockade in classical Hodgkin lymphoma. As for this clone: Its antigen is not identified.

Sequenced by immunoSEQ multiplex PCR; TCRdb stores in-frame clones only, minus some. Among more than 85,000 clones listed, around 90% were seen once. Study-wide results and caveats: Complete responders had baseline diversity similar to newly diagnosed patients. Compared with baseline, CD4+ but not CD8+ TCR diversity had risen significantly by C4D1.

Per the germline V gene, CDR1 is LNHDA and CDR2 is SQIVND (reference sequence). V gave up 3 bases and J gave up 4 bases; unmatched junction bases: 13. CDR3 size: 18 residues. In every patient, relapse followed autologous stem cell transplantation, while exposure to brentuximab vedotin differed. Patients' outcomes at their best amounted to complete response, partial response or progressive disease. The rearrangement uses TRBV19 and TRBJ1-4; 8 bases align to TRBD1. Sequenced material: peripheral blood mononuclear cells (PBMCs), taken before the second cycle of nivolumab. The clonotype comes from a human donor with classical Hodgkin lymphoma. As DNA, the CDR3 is TGTGCCAGTAGTATCCAGGGGGCCCAGCTTCTGCTTAATGAAAAACTGTTTTTT. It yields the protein CASSIQGAQLLLNEKLFF.